This TCR beta chain was captured in a study of T cell repertoires in cytomegalovirus infection. Study information: Use of recently identified HLA-C-restricted and well-studied HLA-B-restricted CMV epitopes was part of the study. From public TCR beta signatures came an indication of both CMV infection and matching HLA type.

Points on this clonotype: Its cognate antigen is unknown.

The V end lost 5 bases, the J end lost 2 bases, and 18 bases lay between the germline ends. CDR1 and CDR2 from the germline V gene are SEHNR and FQNEAQ (reference sequence). The CDR3 extends over 16 amino acids. Whole-study findings and limits: Adding up the frequency of public TCR beta families identified people who carried CMV plus the relevant HLA.

TCRdb reprocessed the reads with MiXCR, giving one entry per CDR3 protein. The sample consists of roughly 990,000 distinct CDR3 sequences, under 40% of them appearing once. The sample was cultured CD8+ T cells from PBMCs, taken from culture after CMV antigen stimulation. This clonotype originated in a human donor in good health (CMV status not recorded). Some clones in this sample may be carry-over from other donors' samples. The V gene is TRBV7-9, the J gene TRBJ2-5, with D maybe TRBD2 (6 bases). The CDR3 sequence is CASSPRDSEDQETQYF. CDR3 in DNA: TGTGCCAGCAGCCCACGGGACTCAGAGGATCAAGAGACCCAGTACTTC.